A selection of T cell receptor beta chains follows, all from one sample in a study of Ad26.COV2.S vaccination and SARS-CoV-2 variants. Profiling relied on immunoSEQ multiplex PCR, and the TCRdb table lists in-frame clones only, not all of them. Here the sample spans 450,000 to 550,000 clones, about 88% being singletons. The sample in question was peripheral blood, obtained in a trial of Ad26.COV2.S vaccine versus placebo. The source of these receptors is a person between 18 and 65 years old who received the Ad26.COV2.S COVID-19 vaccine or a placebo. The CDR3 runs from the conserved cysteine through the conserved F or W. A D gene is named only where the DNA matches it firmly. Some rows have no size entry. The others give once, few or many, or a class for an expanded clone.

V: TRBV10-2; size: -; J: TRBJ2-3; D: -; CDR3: CASSATTDTQYF; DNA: TGCGCCAGCAGTGCGACCACAGATACGCAGTATTTT
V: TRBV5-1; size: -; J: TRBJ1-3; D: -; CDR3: CASSLLGAAGNTIYF; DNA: TGCGCCAGCAGCTTGCTAGGGGCTGCTGGAAACACCATATATTTT
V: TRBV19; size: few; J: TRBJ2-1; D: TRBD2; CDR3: CASTRLAGVAYEQFF; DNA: TGTGCCAGTACAAGACTAGCGGGAGTTGCGTATGAGCAGTTCTTC
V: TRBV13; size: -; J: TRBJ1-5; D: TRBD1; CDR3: CASSLGQYSNQPQHF; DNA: TGTGCCAGCAGCTTGGGACAGTATAGCAATCAGCCCCAGCATTTT
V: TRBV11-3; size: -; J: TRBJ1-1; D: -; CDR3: CASSNPGWGTEAFF; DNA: TGTGCCAGCAGCAACCCAGGGTGGGGGACTGAAGCTTTCTTT
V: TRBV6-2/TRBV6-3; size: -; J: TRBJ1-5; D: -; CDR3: CASSYRTAYTKKHF; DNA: TGTGCCAGCAGTTACCGGACAGCCTACACAAAAAAGCATTTT
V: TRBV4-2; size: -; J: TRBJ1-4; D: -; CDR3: CASSQVFGMVLEKLFF; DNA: TGTGCCAGCAGCCAAGTGTTCGGGATGGTACTGGAAAAACTGTTTTTT
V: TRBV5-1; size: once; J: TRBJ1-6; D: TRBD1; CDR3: CASSVDRGSRSPLHF; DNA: TGCGCCAGCAGCGTCGACAGGGGATCCCGTTCACCCCTCCACTTT
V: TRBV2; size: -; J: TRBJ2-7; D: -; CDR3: CASSDETSSYEQYF; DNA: TGTGCCAGCAGTGACGAGACTTCCTCCTACGAGCAGTACTTC
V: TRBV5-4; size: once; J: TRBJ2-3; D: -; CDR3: CASSLAGPADTQYF; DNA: TGTGCCAGCAGCTTGGCGGGGCCCGCAGATACGCAGTATTTT
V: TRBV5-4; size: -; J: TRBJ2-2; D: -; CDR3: CASSQPVGSTGELFF; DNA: TGTGCCAGCAGTCAACCAGTTGGTAGCACCGGGGAGCTGTTTTTT
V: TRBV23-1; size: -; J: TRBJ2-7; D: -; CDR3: CASSQGDWGAYEQYF; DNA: TGCGCCAGCAGTCAGGGGGACTGGGGGGCCTACGAGCAGTACTTC
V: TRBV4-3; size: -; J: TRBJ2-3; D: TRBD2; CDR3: CASSQEANSGGFTDTQYF; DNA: TGCGCCAGCAGCCAAGAGGCGAATAGCGGGGGCTTCACAGATACGCAGTATTTT
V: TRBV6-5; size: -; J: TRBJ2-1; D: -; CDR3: CASSSSSAGANEQFF; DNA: TGTGCCAGCAGTTCTAGTTCGGCGGGGGCGAATGAGCAGTTCTTC
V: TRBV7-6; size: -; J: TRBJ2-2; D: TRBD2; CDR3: CASSQTGTRNTGELFF; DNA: TGTGCCAGCAGCCAAACCGGGACTAGAAACACCGGGGAGCTGTTTTTT
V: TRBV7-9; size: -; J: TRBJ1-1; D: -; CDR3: CASRSSWTLAPNTEAFF; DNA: TGTGCCAGCAGGTCATCGTGGACCTTGGCGCCTAACACTGAAGCTTTCTTT
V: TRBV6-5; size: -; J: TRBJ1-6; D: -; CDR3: CASRPGAGDNSPLHF; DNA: TGTGCCAGCCGACCCGGGGCAGGAGACAATTCACCCCTCCACTTT
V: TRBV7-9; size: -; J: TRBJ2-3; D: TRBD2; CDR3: CASSLVAGGDTQYF; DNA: TGTGCCAGCAGCTTAGTAGCGGGCGGGGATACGCAGTATTTT
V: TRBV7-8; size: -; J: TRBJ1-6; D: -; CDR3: CASSSRSNSPLHF; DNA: TGTGCCAGCAGCTCCCGGTCTAATTCACCCCTCCACTTT
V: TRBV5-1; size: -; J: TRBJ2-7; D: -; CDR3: CASSLFDEQYF; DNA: TGCGCCAGCAGCTTGTTCGACGAGCAGTACTTC
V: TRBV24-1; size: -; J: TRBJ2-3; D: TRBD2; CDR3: CATSGAGGPGDTQYF; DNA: TGTGCCACCAGTGGTGCGGGAGGGCCGGGCGATACGCAGTATTTT
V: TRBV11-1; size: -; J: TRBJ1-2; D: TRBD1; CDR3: CASSLVTGDYGYTF; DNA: TGTGCCAGCAGCTTAGTCACAGGGGACTATGGCTACACCTTC
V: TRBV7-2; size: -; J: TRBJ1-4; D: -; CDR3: CASSLGGGGGEKLFF; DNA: TGTGCCAGCAGCTTGGGGGGAGGCGGCGGGGAAAAACTGTTTTTT
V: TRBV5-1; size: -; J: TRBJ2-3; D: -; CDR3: CASSWGPGADTQYF; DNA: TGCGCCAGCAGCTGGGGCCCCGGGGCAGATACGCAGTATTTT
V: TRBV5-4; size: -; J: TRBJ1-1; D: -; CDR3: CASSFGASNTEAFF; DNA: TGTGCCAGCAGCTTTGGGGCCTCAAACACTGAAGCTTTCTTT
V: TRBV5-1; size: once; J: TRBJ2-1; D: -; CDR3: CASSLDRNEQFF; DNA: TGCGCCAGCAGCTTGGACAGGAATGAGCAGTTCTTC
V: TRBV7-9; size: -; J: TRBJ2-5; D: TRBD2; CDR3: CASSSRGDQETQYF; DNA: TGTGCCAGCAGCTCACGGGGGGACCAAGAGACCCAGTACTTC
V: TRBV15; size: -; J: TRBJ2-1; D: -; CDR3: CATSSPPGAPLYNEQFF; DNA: TGTGCCACCAGCAGTCCACCGGGAGCCCCGCTCTACAATGAGCAGTTCTTC
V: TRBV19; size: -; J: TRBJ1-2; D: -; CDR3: CASSSSSTGGYTF; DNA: TGTGCCAGCAGTAGTAGCTCGACGGGTGGCTACACCTTC
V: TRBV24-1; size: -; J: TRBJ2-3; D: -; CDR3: CATKDYRTDTQYF; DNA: TGTGCCACCAAGGACTACCGCACAGATACGCAGTATTTT
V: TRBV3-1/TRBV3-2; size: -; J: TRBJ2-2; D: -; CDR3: CASSQQSPSSGGELFF; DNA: TGTGCCAGCAGCCAGCAATCCCCGTCCTCTGGGGGGGAGCTGTTTTTT
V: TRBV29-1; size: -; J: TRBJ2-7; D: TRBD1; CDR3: CSVGDRSTYEQYF; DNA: TGCAGCGTGGGGGACAGGTCCACCTACGAGCAGTACTTC
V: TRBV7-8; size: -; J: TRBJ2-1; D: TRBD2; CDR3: CASSTRDYDYNEQFF; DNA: TGTGCCAGCAGCACCCGGGACTACGACTACAATGAGCAGTTCTTC
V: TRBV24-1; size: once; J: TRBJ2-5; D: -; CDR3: CATSDLVGEQETQYF; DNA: TGTGCCACCAGTGATTTGGTAGGGGAACAAGAGACCCAGTACTTC
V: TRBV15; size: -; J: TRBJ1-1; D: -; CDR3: CATSRDAGMNTEAFF; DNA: TGTGCCACCAGCAGAGATGCCGGAATGAACACTGAAGCTTTCTTT
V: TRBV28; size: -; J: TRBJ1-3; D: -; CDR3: CASSFLAWNTIYF; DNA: TGTGCCAGCAGTTTTTTAGCGTGGAACACCATATATTTT
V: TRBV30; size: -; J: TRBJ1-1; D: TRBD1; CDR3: CAWSLGQGEKAFF; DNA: TGTGCCTGGAGTCTCGGACAGGGAGAGAAGGCTTTCTTT
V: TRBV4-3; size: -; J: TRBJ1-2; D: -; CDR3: CASSQESASDGYTF; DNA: TGCGCCAGCAGCCAAGAGTCAGCCTCGGATGGCTACACCTTC
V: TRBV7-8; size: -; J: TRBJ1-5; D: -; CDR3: CASSLSELDQPQHF; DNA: TGTGCCAGCAGCTTAAGTGAGTTAGATCAGCCCCAGCATTTT
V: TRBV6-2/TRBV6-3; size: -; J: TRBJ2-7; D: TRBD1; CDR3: CASSWGDRRAYEQYF; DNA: TGTGCCAGCAGTTGGGGGGACAGGAGAGCCTACGAGCAGTACTTC
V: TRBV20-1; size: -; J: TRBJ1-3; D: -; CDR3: CSASSGSMDGNTIYF; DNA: TGCAGTGCTAGTTCCGGTTCCATGGATGGAAACACCATATATTTT
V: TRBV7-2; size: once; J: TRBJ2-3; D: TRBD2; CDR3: CASSWPVAGLYTDTQYF; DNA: TGTGCCAGCAGCTGGCCCGTAGCGGGCCTGTACACAGATACGCAGTATTTT
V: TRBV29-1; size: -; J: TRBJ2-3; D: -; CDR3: CSVEDRGLTYTQYF; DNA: TGCAGCGTTGAAGATCGGGGGCTGACATATACGCAGTATTTT
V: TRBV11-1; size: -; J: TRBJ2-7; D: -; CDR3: CASSSSFTYEQYF; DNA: TGTGCCAGCAGCTCGTCTTTCACCTACGAGCAGTACTTC
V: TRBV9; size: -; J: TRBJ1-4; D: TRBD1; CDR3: CASSAQGAGTNEKLFF; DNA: TGTGCCAGCAGCGCACAGGGGGCAGGAACTAATGAAAAACTGTTTTTT
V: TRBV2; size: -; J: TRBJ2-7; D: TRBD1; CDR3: CASKVDRAGPYEQYF; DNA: TGTGCCAGCAAGGTTGACAGGGCAGGACCCTACGAGCAGTACTTC
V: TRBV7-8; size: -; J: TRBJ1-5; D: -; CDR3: CASSLVAGVYNQPQHF; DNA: TGTGCCAGCAGCTTAGTCGCAGGGGTATACAATCAGCCCCAGCATTTT
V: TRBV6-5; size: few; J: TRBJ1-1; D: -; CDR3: CASSFGTPSEAFF; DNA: TGTGCCAGCAGTTTTGGAACGCCCAGTGAAGCTTTCTTT
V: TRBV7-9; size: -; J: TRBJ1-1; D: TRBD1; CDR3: CASSLVQGGTEAFF; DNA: TGTGCCAGCAGCTTAGTACAGGGGGGAACTGAAGCTTTCTTT
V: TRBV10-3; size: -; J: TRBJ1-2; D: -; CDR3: CAIRSGPDARLGYTF; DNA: TGTGCCATCAGGTCCGGGCCCGATGCCAGGTTAGGCTACACCTTC
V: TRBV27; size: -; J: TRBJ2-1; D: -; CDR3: CASSLSWAGRLGQFF; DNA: TGTGCCAGCAGTTTATCGTGGGCGGGGCGCCTGGGGCAGTTCTTC
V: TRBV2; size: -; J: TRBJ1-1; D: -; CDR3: CASSPRGSNTEAFF; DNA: TGTGCCAGCAGCCCTCGGGGCTCGAACACTGAAGCTTTCTTT
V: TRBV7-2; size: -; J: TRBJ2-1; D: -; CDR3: CASSLAETYNEQFF; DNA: TGTGCCAGCAGCTTAGCGGAGACCTACAATGAGCAGTTCTTC
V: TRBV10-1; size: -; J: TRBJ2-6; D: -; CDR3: CATLRPRAGANVLTF; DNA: TGCGCCACCCTGCGGCCGAGGGCTGGGGCCAACGTCCTGACTTTC
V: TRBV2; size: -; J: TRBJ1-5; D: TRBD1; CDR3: CATHRDRGQPQHF; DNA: TGTGCCACTCACCGGGACAGGGGCCAGCCCCAGCATTTT
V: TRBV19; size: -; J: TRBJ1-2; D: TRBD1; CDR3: CASWDRGHLGYTF; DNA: TGTGCCAGCTGGGACAGGGGGCATTTAGGCTACACCTTC
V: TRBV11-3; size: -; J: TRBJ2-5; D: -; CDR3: CASSLEVGETQYF; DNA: TGTGCCAGCAGCTTAGAGGTGGGAGAGACCCAGTACTTC
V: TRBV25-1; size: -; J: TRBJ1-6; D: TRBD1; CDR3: CASSRTGGRSPLHF; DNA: TGTGCCAGCAGTCGCACAGGGGGAAGGTCACCCCTCCACTTT
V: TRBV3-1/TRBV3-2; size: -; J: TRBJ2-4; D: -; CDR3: CASSQNLPSGKGLAKNIQYF; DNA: TGTGCCAGCAGCCAAAACTTACCTTCAGGGAAAGGTCTTGCCAAAAACATTCAGTACTTC
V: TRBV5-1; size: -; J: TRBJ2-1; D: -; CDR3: CASSLAQGSYNEQFF; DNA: TGCGCCAGCAGCTTGGCTCAGGGCTCCTACAATGAGCAGTTCTTC